The clone carrying this T cell receptor (beta chain) was counted once. The data derive from a study of blood T cell repertoires in COVID-19. Turning to the study itself: Sources were T cells, B-cell-depleted T cells, or PBMCs; the material itself was cDNA or gDNA.

In the study's own analysis: Reference gene primer amplification gave estimated nucleated cell counts. Data came from immunoSEQ multiplex PCR; TCRdb stores just in-frame clones and leaves some out. V, J and clone size are those of that table, while D and trimming were read from the DNA. Counted here are under 300,000 clones, around 84% occurring once; the ten biggest clones make up around 2%. CDR3 length: 13 amino acids. Losses at the gene ends were 7 bases for V and 4 bases for J; bases not matched to a gene: 5. Per germline, CDR1 LNHDA and CDR2 SQIVND (reference sequence). The receptor was isolated from a man in his forties who had recovered from COVID-19. The genes are TRBV19 and TRBJ1-2; TRBD1 aligns across 8 bases. Sequenced sample: peripheral blood. The CDR3 loop is CASTGQVGYGYTF. DNA of the CDR3: TGTGCCAGTACGGGACAGGTCGGCTATGGCTACACCTTC.